The 32 T cell receptor beta chains given below trace back to one sample, sequenced in a study of OX40 agonist ivuxolimab in advanced cancers. Method: immunoSEQ multiplex PCR; TCRdb's copy keeps in-frame clones and lacks some. The sample carries some 39,000 clones, around 87% recorded once. Here the sequenced sample was CD4+ or CD8+ T cells sorted from blood, taken in a trial of the OX40 agonist ivuxolimab. The origin of the receptors is an adult with an advanced solid tumor such as melanoma, head and neck, liver or kidney cancer.

The chain joins TRBV7-9 to TRBJ2-2; either TRBD1 or TRBD2 may fit D (5 bases each). V was cut by 0 bases and J by 7 bases, with 9 bases left in between. The germline V gene encodes CDR1 SEHNR and CDR2 FQNEAQ (reference sequence). The CDR3 totals 14 residues. The CDR3 here is CASSLAQRGGELFF. In DNA, the CDR3 is TGTGCCAGCAGCTTAGCGCAGAGGGGCGGGGAGCTGTTTTTT.

This clone was seen only once. The rearrangement links TRBV15 to TRBJ1-2, with 7 bases lining up with TRBD1. J lost 4 bases, V lost 5 bases, and 4 bases had no gene match. This CDR3 spans 13 amino acids. CDR1 is LNHNV and CDR2 is YYDKDF in the germline V gene (reference sequence). The CDR3, as DNA: TGTGCCACCAGCCTGGGACAGCCCTATGGCTACACCTTC. Amino acids: CATSLGQPYGYTF.

The chain carries TRBV30 and TRBJ1-1, with unresolved D. The ends were cut back, 0 bases at V and 1 base at J, with 6 bases in the middle. Per germline, CDR1 GTSNPN and CDR2 SVGIG (reference sequence). This CDR3 has 13 amino acids. The CDR3 coding sequence is TGTGCCTGGAGTGTTCAATCGAACACTGAAGCTTTCTTT. This codes for CAWSVQSNTEAFF.

For the CDR3, the DNA is TGTGCCAGCAGACACGCGGACAGGGATAATTCACCCCTCCACTTT. Translation: CASRHADRDNSPLHF. This chain joins TRBV28 and TRBJ1-6; TRBD1 matches at 8 bases. This CDR3 is built from 15 residues. V dropped 6 bases and J dropped 5; count of bases not matched to a gene: 6. The V gene's germline CDR1 is MDHEN and CDR2 SYDVKM.

V gene TRBV28 combines with J gene TRBJ2-1; TRBD2 matches 7 bases. This CDR3 is built from 18 residues. Looked up from germline, CDR1 is MDHEN and CDR2 is SYDVKM. Trimming at V came to 2 bases and at J to 0 bases, leaving 10 bases not matched to a gene. The CDR3 DNA is TGTGCCAGCAGTTTAGGGAGGGCCGGGTTAATCTCCTACAATGAGCAGTTCTTC. Translating gives CASSLGRAGLISYNEQFF. Variable domain in full (rest from reference TRBV28 and TRBJ2-1): DVKVTQSSRYLVKRTGEKVFLECVQDMDHENMFWYRQDPGLGLRLIYFSYDVKMKEKGDIPEGYSVSREKKERFSLILESASTNQTSMYLCASSLGRAGLISYNEQFFGPGTRLTVL.

The chain couples TRBV15 to TRBJ2-7; TRBD2 matches at 8 bases. After removal of 0 bases from V and 5 bases from J, the junction contained 18 bases not matched to a gene. The CDR3 consists of 19 residues. Looked up from germline, CDR1 is LNHNV and CDR2 is YYDKDF (reference sequence). For the CDR3, the DNA is TGTGCCACCAGCAGAGATCGCTTCGGACGGAGCGGGAGCCGACACGAGCAGTACTTC. It encodes CATSRDRFGRSGSRHEQYF.

J is TRBJ1-4 and V is TRBV4-1; 8 bases align to TRBD1. Germline assignment: CDR1 MGHRA and CDR2 YSYEKL. This CDR3 is built from 16 residues. V dropped 4 bases and J dropped 7; count of bases not matched to a gene: 11. The CDR3 loop is CASSPPPGQAGEKLFF. Written as DNA, the CDR3 is TGCGCCAGCAGCCCGCCGCCGGGACAGGCGGGTGAAAAACTGTTTTTT.

The chain carries TRBV7-2 and TRBJ2-7; TRBD1 agrees at 8 bases. Germline V gives CDR1 SGHTA, CDR2 FQGNSA. Trimming removed 3 bases from V and 2 bases from J; junction bases left unmatched: 6. This CDR3 has 15 amino acids. The CDR3 reads CASSFRQGATYEQYF. The CDR3 coding sequence is TGTGCCAGCAGCTTTCGGCAGGGGGCCACCTACGAGCAGTACTTC.

This clone was detected a few times. The chain carries TRBV12-5 and TRBJ1-1; D remains ambiguous. Trimming pared 7 bases from V and 3 bases from J, leaving 6 bases between. Germline CDR1 and CDR2: LGHNT and FRNRAP. The CDR3 consists of 11 residues. The CDR3 loop is CASAPDTEAFF. The CDR3 region has the DNA TGTGCTAGTGCTCCGGACACTGAAGCTTTCTTT.

The chain couples TRBV11-1 to TRBJ2-4; TRBD1 agrees at 7 bases. Looked up from germline, CDR1 is SGHAT and CDR2 is FQDESV (reference sequence). This CDR3 has 12 residues. V trimming: 1 base; J trimming: 12 bases; junction bases outside the gene matches: 3. CDR3 DNA: TGTGCCAGCAGCTTAGAAGGGGGCGATCAGTACTTC. It codes for CASSLEGGDQYF.

The chain uses TRBV4-2 and TRBJ2-1; the D is unclear. Germline assignment: CDR1 LGHNA and CDR2 YNFKEQ. The CDR3 is 15 amino acids. The V end lost 2 bases, the J end lost 3 bases, and 11 bases lay between the germline ends. The CDR3 is CASSQSSARYNEQFF. Here the CDR3 DNA reads TGTGCCAGCAGCCAAAGCTCGGCCCGCTACAATGAGCAGTTCTTC.

CDR3 nucleotide sequence: TGTGCCAGCTCACCGGGGCAAAGACAGGCCACTGAAGCTTTCTTT. Protein sequence: CASSPGQRQATEAFF. The chain carries TRBV18 and TRBJ1-1; D might be TRBD1 (6 bases). With 3 bases removed from V and 4 bases from J, the gap between germline ends came to 15 bases. The CDR3 consists of 15 residues. The V gene's germline CDR1 is KGHSH and CDR2 LQKENI.

The chain has TRBV2 and TRBJ1-5; no clear D gene. There are 14 residues in the CDR3. Germline V CDR1 and CDR2: SNHLY, FYNNEI. Trimming shortened V by 5 bases and J by 2 bases, and 10 bases separated the two germline ends. CDR3 residues: CASSNPSGNQPQHF. The CDR3, as DNA: TGTGCCAGCAGTAATCCGAGTGGCAATCAGCCCCAGCATTTT.

The chain carries TRBV28 and TRBJ2-3; D ambiguous. Germline V gene lookup returns CDR1 MDHEN and CDR2 SYDVKM. The CDR3 has 13 residues. V dropped 2 bases and J dropped 2 bases, with 5 bases sitting between them. CDR3 loop: CASSLPPTDTQYF. The CDR3, as DNA: TGTGCCAGCAGTTTACCCCCCACAGATACGCAGTATTTT.

CDR3 coding DNA: TGTGCCAGCAGTTTCGGGACTAGCGGCACAGATACGCAGTATTTT. It yields the protein CASSFGTSGTDTQYF. The rearrangement links TRBV7-8 to TRBJ2-3, with 10 positions matching TRBD2. The CDR3 covers 15 residues. Per the germline V gene, CDR1 is SGHVS and CDR2 is FQNEAQ. The V and J ends lost 6 bases and 1 base, in that order; junction bases with no gene match: 4.

The table lists this clone with a few counts. V and J are TRBV7-9 and TRBJ1-5; D may be TRBD1 (6 bases). Germline assignment: CDR1 SEHNR and CDR2 FQNEAQ (reference sequence). V shed 3 bases and J shed 7 bases, with 10 bases lying between them. The length of the CDR3 is 13 residues. Here the CDR3 reads CASSFLGGQPQHF. In DNA, the CDR3 is TGTGCCAGCAGCTTCCTCGGGGGCCAGCCCCAGCATTTT.

The J gene is TRBJ1-4, the V gene TRBV29-1; the D is unclear. The CDR3 covers 13 residues. Trimming cost V 3 bases and J 0 bases, with 5 bases left between them. Germline CDR1 SQVTM, CDR2 ANQGSEA. Here the CDR3 reads CSVDDSTNEKLFF. The CDR3 DNA reads as TGCAGCGTTGACGATTCAACTAATGAAAAACTGTTTTTT.

The V and J genes are TRBV30 and TRBJ1-2; the match to TRBD1 covers 7 bases. Germline loops: CDR1 GTSNPN, CDR2 SVGIG (reference sequence). CDR3 size: 13 residues. Trimming at V came to 5 bases and at J to 3 bases, leaving 6 bases not matched to a gene. CDR3 protein: CAWGRQGDYGYTF. For the CDR3, the DNA is TGTGCCTGGGGAAGACAGGGAGACTATGGCTACACCTTC.

The sample holds one count of this clone. V and J are TRBV29-1 and TRBJ1-2, with D hard to call. CDR1 is SQVTM, CDR2 ANQGSEA, per germline. The V gene lost 5 bases and the J gene lost 4 bases, with 11 bases spanning the gap. The CDR3 is made up of 12 amino acids. For the CDR3, the DNA is TGCAGCGTTAGAGCCGGCAGCTATGGCTACACCTTC. Amino acids: CSVRAGSYGYTF.

CDR3 nucleotides: TGCGCCGGCCCAGGGTGTCGAGGCGATAGCGGGAGTCTAGAACAGAGCGAGCAGTACTTC. Protein product: CAGPGCRGDSGSLEQSEQYF. V gene TRBV5-1 combines with J gene TRBJ2-7, with TRBD2 identical over 9 bases. V lost 10 bases, J lost 6 bases, and 32 bases stayed unmatched. Germline CDR1 is SGHRS and CDR2 is YFSETQ. The CDR3 totals 20 residues. Variable domain in full (rest from reference TRBV5-1 and TRBJ2-7): KAGVTQTPRYLIKTRGQQVTLSCSPISGHRSVSWYQQTPGQGLQFLFEYFSETQRNKGNFPGRFSGRQFSNSRSEMNVSTLELGDSALYLCAGPGCRGDSGSLEQSEQYFGPGTRLTVT.

In the case of this clone: Other DNA sequences of this sample code for an identical CDR3. The V and J genes are TRBV7-3 and TRBJ2-2, with 7 bases lining up with TRBD2. The V gene's germline CDR1 is SGHTA and CDR2 FQGTGA. The CDR3 spans 14 residues. The V segment lost 5 bases and the J segment 7 bases; nucleotides outside the gene matches: 7. The CDR3 DNA is TGTGCCAGCAGCCTACTAGCGCCCGGCGGGGAGCTGTTTTTT. It is translated as CASSLLAPGGELFF.

This chain joins TRBV28 and TRBJ2-2, with TRBD1 matching over 9 bases. The CDR3 sequence is 14 residues long. CDR1 and CDR2 (germline): MDHEN, SYDVKM. J lost 3 bases, V lost 8 bases, and 4 bases had no gene match. Here the CDR3 reads CASERTGDTGELFF. CDR3 coding DNA: TGTGCCAGCGAGAGGACAGGGGACACCGGGGAGCTGTTTTTT.

This chain connects TRBV30 to TRBJ1-1; D is undetermined. CDR1 GTSNPN and CDR2 SVGIG come from the germline V gene (reference sequence). The CDR3 is made up of 12 amino acids. V was cut by 4 bases and J by 7 bases, with 13 bases left in between. The CDR3 is CAWIGFSGEAFF. The DNA of the CDR3 is TGTGCCTGGATAGGGTTCTCGGGTGAAGCTTTCTTT.

The chain carries TRBV6-6 and TRBJ2-7; TRBD2 matches at 11 bases. Germline V gene lookup returns CDR1 MNHNY and CDR2 SVGAGI (reference sequence). Germline trimming cut 4 bases from V and 5 bases from J; bases unmatched to any gene: 10. The CDR3 is 16 residues long. CDR3 DNA sequence: TGTGCCAGCAGTTTCCCAACTAGCGGGAGAGGCCACGAGCAGTACTTC. As protein: CASSFPTSGRGHEQYF.

V is TRBV7-2 and J is TRBJ1-4, with unresolved D. Looked up from germline, CDR1 is SGHTA and CDR2 is FQGNSA. Trimming left V 1 base short and J 1 base short, with 4 bases between. This CDR3 contains 14 residues. CDR3 nucleotides: TGTGCCAGCAGCTTAGGGAAAACTAATGAAAAACTGTTTTTT. This sequence encodes CASSLGKTNEKLFF. Drawing the rest from reference TRBV7-2 and TRBJ1-4, the complete variable domain is GAGVSQSPSNKVTEKGKDVELRCDPISGHTALYWYRQSLGQGLEFLIYFQGNSAPDKSGLPSDRFSAERTGGSVSTLTIQRTQQEDSAVYLCASSLGKTNEKLFFGSGTQLSVL.

The J gene is TRBJ2-5, the V gene TRBV11-3; no clear D. The CDR3 loop spans 13 amino acids. V shed 0 bases and J shed 2 bases, with 4 bases lying between them. Germline CDR1 is SGHNT and CDR2 is YENEEA. The CDR3 sequence is CASSLEQQETQYF. In nucleotides, the CDR3 is TGTGCCAGCAGCTTAGAACAGCAAGAGACCCAGTACTTC.

This clone has just one count. This chain joins TRBV7-8 and TRBJ2-6; D remains unclear. The CDR3 has 17 amino acids. V lost 1 base and J lost 0, with 10 bases in between. CDR1 is SGHVS, CDR2 FQNEAQ, per germline. CDR3 coding DNA: TGTGCCAGCAGCTTAGGGAGACACTTCTCTGGGGCCAACGTCCTGACTTTC. This sequence encodes CASSLGRHFSGANVLTF.

This clone is medium-sized (0.01 to 0.1%) by share. Other nucleotide sequences from this sample produce the same CDR3. This chain links TRBV20-1 with TRBJ2-1, with 7 nucleotides matching TRBD1. Germline V CDR1 and CDR2: DFQATT, SNEGSKA (reference sequence). This CDR3 has 11 residues. V lost 3 bases, J lost 10 bases, and 3 bases stayed unmatched. The CDR3 loop is CSASDRDEQFF. The CDR3 DNA reads as TGCAGTGCTAGCGACAGGGACGAGCAGTTCTTC.

The chain recombines TRBV6-1 with TRBJ1-1, with D uncertain. CDR3 length: 13 residues. Germline assignment: CDR1 MNHNS and CDR2 SASEGT. V was trimmed by 5 bases and J by 2 bases, leaving 9 bases between them. The CDR3 spells CASSSALNTEAFF. CDR3 sequence (DNA): TGTGCCAGCAGTTCAGCTCTCAACACTGAAGCTTTCTTT.

The J gene is TRBJ2-7, the V gene TRBV19, with a possible D match to TRBD2 (6 bases). V lost 3 bases and J 3 bases, leaving 24 bases between the germline ends. CDR3 size: 18 residues. CDR1 is LNHDA and CDR2 is SQIVND in the germline V gene (reference sequence). CDR3 sequence (DNA): TGTGCCAGTAGTATCTCTTTTTCAATCGGGACTGACTTCTACGAGCAGTACTTC. It encodes CASSISFSIGTDFYEQYF.

V and J are TRBV7-2 and TRBJ1-1; D gene ambiguous. Germline CDR1 is SGHTA and CDR2 is FQGNSA. The CDR3 length is 16 residues. Trimming pared 5 bases from V and 1 base from J, leaving 17 bases between. The CDR3 reads CASSQLTGGRNTEAFF. The CDR3 coding sequence is TGTGCCAGCAGCCAGCTTACTGGAGGACGGAACACTGAAGCTTTCTTT.

The CDR3 bases are TGTGCCAGCAGAGTTTCTGGGGCCAACGTCCTGACTTTC. It yields the protein CASRVSGANVLTF. The chain uses TRBV5-8 and TRBJ2-6; D unclear. CDR1 and CDR2 (germline): SGHTS, YDEGEE. V shed 5 bases and J shed 1 base, with 4 bases lying between them. This CDR3 is 13 amino acids long.